The 10 T cell receptor beta chains presented below share a single source sample, sequenced in a study of immune cell composition in non-small cell lung cancer. TCRdb keeps only in-frame clones here, not all; method: immunoSEQ multiplex PCR. The table records thousands of clones, 76% of them present only once. Specimen: lung tumor tissue. The receptors shown here come from a human donor with non-small cell lung cancer.

The gene calls are TRBV11-3 and TRBJ1-2; possible D gene TRBD1, 5 bases. Germline V gene sequence: CDR1 SGHNT, CDR2 YENEEA. Trimming removed 5 bases from V and 8 bases from J, with 15 bases in between. The CDR3 is 13 residues long. CDR3 residues: CASSPRDLRGYTF. CDR3 coding DNA: TGTGCCAGCAGCCCCCGGGACTTGAGGGGCTACACCTTC.

The genes are TRBV27 and TRBJ1-1; TRBD1 aligns across 8 bases. The germline gives CDR1 MNHEY, CDR2 SMNVEV (reference sequence). The CDR3 loop spans 14 amino acids. V shed 4 bases, J shed 7 bases, and the junction held 8 bases outside the gene matches. CDR3 amino acids: CASSSAGGALEAFF. The CDR3 DNA sequence: TGTGCCAGCAGTTCCGCAGGGGGCGCGCTTGAAGCTTTCTTT.

This chain joins TRBV7-2 and TRBJ1-2; TRBD1 matches 7 bases. Unmatched junction bases numbered 10, after V lost 5 bases and J lost 4 bases. Germline V CDR1 and CDR2: SGHTA, FQGNSA. CDR3 size: 15 residues. CDR3 DNA sequence: TGTGCCAGCAGCCGAGAGAGACAGGGTTTCTATGGCTACACCTTC. Its protein product is CASSRERQGFYGYTF.

This chain joins TRBV28 and TRBJ1-5; D perhaps matches TRBD1 (5 bases). Germline CDR1 and CDR2: MDHEN and SYDVKM. The CDR3 length is 12 residues. Between the trimmed V and J ends, which lost 10 bases and 11 bases, there was a span of 18 bases. CDR3 sequence (DNA): TGTGCCACCCGGGACGCCCGGGTGTCCCAGCATTTT. It translates to CATRDARVSQHF. The full variable domain, rest sourced from reference TRBV28 and TRBJ1-5, is DVKVTQSSRYLVKRTGEKVFLECVQDMDHENMFWYRQDPGLGLRLIYFSYDVKMKEKGDIPEGYSVSREKKERFSLILESASTNQTSMYLCATRDARVSQHFGDGTRLSIL.

This chain connects TRBV4-2 to TRBJ1-3, with 7 bases that match TRBD1. CDR1 LGHNA and CDR2 YNFKEQ come from the germline V gene. Losses at the gene ends were 1 base for V and 3 bases for J; bases not matched to a gene: 3. The CDR3 runs 15 residues. The CDR3, as DNA: TGTGCCAGCAGCCAAGGGGACAGTTTTGGAAACACCATATATTTT. It codes for CASSQGDSFGNTIYF.

This clone was observed a single time. This chain links TRBV6-6 with TRBJ1-6; D unresolved. The CDR3 has 12 amino acids. Germline CDR1 is MNHNY and CDR2 is SVGAGI (reference sequence). Trimming left V 5 bases short and J 14 bases short, with 13 bases between. The CDR3 loop is CASSRPEGALHF. CDR3 DNA: TGTGCCAGCAGTCGTCCCGAAGGAGCCCTCCACTTT.

This clone was observed a handful of times. This rearrangement joins TRBV5-3 to TRBJ1-1; no definite D call. Being an ORF, TRBV5-3 has a function that is uncertain. With 8 bases removed from V and 2 bases from J, the gap between germline ends came to 13 bases. The CDR3 is 13 residues long. Here the CDR3 DNA reads TGTGCCAGCAGGCAGGATCTAAACACTGAAGCTTTCTTT. Its protein is CASRQDLNTEAFF.

V is TRBV27 and J is TRBJ2-5; 13 bases line up with TRBD2. V shed 8 bases, J shed 1 base, and the junction held 4 bases outside the gene matches. Germline V gives CDR1 MNHEY, CDR2 SMNVEV (reference sequence). The CDR3 extends over 15 amino acids. The CDR3 DNA sequence: TGTGCCAGCGCACGACTAGCGGGGGGCCAAGAGACCCAGTACTTC. Translated: CASARLAGGQETQYF.

There are a few counts of this clone. V is TRBV18 and J is TRBJ2-5; D is unclear. Trimming cost V 2 bases and J 1 base, with 11 bases left between them. The CDR3 is made up of 15 amino acids. Germline V lookup: CDR1 KGHSH, CDR2 LQKENI. CDR3 residues: CASSPGTTIQETQYF. The CDR3 DNA is TGTGCCAGCTCACCAGGAACGACCATCCAAGAGACCCAGTACTTC.

Here the CDR3 DNA reads TGTGCCAGCAGAGGACTAGCTGGGGGAGTGATTCAGTACTTC. Amino acids: CASRGLAGGVIQYF. This chain links TRBV6-5 with TRBJ2-4, with 8 bases identical to TRBD2. Germline CDR1 is MNHEY and CDR2 is SVGAGI. The trim removed 6 bases at V and 10 bases at J, leaving 11 bases unmatched. The CDR3 loop spans 14 amino acids.